This TCR beta chain was found in a study of T-cell reconstitution after alpha-beta-depleted transplantation in children. Regarding the study as a whole: One year after transplant, T-cell counts and diversity came mostly from newly produced T cells.

Germline assignment: CDR1 SGHRS and CDR2 YFSETQ. The CDR3 is made up of 15 amino acids. Trimming pared 4 bases from V and 2 bases from J, leaving 14 bases between. This clonotype was seen a handful of times. Its target is not known. It was with unique molecular identifiers that the TCRbeta library was prepared. TCRdb reprocessed the PCR reads with MiXCR, giving one entry per CDR3 protein. The sample shows hundreds of thousands of distinct CDR3 sequences, approximately 14% of them seen only once. V is TRBV5-1 and J is TRBJ2-3, with D perhaps TRBD2 (6 bases). Sequences were derived from PBMCs, sampled before TCRalphabeta/CD19-depleted stem cell transplant. This TCR was sampled from a girl aged 2 to 9 with congenital amegakaryocytic thrombocytopenia, due to receive a stem cell transplant. The CDR3: CASSPLGRDTDTQYF. CDR3 DNA: TGCGCCAGCAGCCCCCTCGGGCGGGACACAGATACGCAGTATTTT.